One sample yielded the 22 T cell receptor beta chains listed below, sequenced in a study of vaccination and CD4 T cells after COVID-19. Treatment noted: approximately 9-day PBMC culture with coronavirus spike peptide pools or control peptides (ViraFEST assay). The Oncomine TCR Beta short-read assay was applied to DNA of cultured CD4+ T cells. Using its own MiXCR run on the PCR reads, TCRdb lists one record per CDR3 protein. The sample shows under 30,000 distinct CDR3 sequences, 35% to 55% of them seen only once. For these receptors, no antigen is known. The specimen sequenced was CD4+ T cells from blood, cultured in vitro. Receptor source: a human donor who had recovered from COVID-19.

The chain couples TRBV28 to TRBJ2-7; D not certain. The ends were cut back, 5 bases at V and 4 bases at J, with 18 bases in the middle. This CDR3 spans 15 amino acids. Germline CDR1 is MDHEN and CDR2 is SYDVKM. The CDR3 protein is CASSPGPSVRYEQYF. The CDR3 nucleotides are TGTGCCAGCAGTCCCGGGCCCTCGGTTCGGTACGAGCAGTACTTC.

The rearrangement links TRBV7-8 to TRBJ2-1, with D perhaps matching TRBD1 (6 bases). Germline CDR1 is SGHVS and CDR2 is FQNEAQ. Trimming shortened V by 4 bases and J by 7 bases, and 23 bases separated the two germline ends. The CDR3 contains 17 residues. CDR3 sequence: CASSSLSRTFQGNEQFF. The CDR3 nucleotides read TGTGCCAGCAGCTCCCTTTCCAGGACCTTCCAGGGGAATGAGCAGTTCTTC.

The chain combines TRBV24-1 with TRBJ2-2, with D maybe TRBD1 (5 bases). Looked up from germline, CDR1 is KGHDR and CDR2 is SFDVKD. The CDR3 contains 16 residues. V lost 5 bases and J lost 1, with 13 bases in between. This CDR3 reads CATSVGAHLNTGELFF. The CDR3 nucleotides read TGTGCCACCAGTGTAGGGGCCCACTTGAACACCGGGGAGCTGTTTTTT.

The CDR3 loop reads CASSRGTGGNSPLHF. The CDR3 bases are TGTGCCAGCAGCCGAGGGACAGGGGGGAATTCACCCCTCCACTTT. This chain uses TRBV7-9 with TRBJ1-6; 11 nucleotides agree with TRBD1. The V and J ends lost 5 bases and 7 bases, in that order; junction bases with no gene match: 4. The V gene's germline CDR1 is SEHNR and CDR2 FQNEAQ (reference sequence). CDR3 length equals 15 residues.

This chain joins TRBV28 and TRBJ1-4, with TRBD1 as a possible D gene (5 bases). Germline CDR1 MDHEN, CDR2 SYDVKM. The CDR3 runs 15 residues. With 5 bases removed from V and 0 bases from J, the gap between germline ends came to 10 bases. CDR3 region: CASSRTGATNEKLFF. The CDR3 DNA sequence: TGTGCCAGCAGTCGAACAGGTGCAACTAATGAAAAACTGTTTTTT.

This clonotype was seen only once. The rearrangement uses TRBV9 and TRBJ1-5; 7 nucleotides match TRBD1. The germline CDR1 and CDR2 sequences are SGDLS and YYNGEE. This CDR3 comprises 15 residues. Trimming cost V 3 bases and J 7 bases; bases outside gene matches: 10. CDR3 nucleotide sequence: TGTGCCAGCAGCGGCACAGGGGCCCTCGACCAGCCCCAGCATTTT. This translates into CASSGTGALDQPQHF.

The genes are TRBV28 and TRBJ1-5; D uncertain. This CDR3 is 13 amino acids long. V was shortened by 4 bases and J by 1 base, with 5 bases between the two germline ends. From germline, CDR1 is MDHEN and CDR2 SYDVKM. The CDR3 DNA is TGTGCCAGCAGTTCGGAAAGCAATCAGCCCCAGCATTTT. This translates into CASSSESNQPQHF. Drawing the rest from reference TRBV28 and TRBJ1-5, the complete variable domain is DVKVTQSSRYLVKRTGEKVFLECVQDMDHENMFWYRQDPGLGLRLIYFSYDVKMKEKGDIPEGYSVSREKKERFSLILESASTNQTSMYLCASSSESNQPQHFGDGTRLSIL.

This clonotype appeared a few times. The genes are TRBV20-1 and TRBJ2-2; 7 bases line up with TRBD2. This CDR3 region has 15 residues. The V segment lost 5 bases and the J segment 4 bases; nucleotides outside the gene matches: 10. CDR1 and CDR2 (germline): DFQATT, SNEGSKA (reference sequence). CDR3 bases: TGCAGTGCTCCGCTGACTAGCCAAAGCACCGGGGAGCTGTTTTTT. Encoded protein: CSAPLTSQSTGELFF.

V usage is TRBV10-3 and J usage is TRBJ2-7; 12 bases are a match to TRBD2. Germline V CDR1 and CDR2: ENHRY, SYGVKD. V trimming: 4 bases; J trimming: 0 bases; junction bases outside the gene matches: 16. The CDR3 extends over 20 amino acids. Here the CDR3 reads CAISGEERTSGIGSSYEQYF. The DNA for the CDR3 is TGTGCCATCAGTGGGGAAGAAAGGACTAGCGGGATAGGGAGCTCCTACGAGCAGTACTTC.

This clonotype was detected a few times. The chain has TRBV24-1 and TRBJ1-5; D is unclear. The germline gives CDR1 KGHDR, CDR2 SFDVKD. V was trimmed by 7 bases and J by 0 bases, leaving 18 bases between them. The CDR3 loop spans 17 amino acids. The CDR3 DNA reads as TGTGCCACCAGAGAAGTAGGACCGTGTGGTAGCAATCAGCCCCAGCATTTT. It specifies CATREVGPCGSNQPQHF.

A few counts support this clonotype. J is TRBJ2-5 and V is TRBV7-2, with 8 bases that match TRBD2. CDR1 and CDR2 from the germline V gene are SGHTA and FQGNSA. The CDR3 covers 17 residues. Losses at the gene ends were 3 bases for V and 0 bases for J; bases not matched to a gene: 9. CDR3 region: CASSFRAGLGDQETQYF. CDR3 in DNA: TGTGCCAGCAGCTTTCGGGCGGGACTAGGGGACCAAGAGACCCAGTACTTC.

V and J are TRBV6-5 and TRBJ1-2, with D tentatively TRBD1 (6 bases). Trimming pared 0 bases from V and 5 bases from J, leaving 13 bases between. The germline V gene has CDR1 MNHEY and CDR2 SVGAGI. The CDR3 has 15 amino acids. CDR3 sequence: CASSYSSLRGYGYTF. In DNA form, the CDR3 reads TGTGCCAGCAGTTACTCGTCACTCAGGGGTTATGGCTACACCTTC.

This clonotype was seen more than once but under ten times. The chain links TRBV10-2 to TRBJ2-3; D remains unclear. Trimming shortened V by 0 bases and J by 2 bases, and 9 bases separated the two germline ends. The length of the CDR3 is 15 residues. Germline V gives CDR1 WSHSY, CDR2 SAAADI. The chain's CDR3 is CASSESFGNTDTQYF. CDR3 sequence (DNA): TGCGCCAGCAGTGAGTCATTCGGAAACACAGATACGCAGTATTTT.

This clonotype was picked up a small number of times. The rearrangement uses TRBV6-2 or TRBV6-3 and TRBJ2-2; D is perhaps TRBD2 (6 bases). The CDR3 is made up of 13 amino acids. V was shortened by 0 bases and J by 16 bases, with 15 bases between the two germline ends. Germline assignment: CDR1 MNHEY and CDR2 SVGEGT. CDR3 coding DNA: TGTGCCAGCAGTTACTCGCTGACTAGAGGCCCGTTTTTT. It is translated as CASSYSLTRGPFF.

The CDR3 loop reads CASSPGLQQSPLHF. In DNA, the CDR3 is TGTGCCAGCAGCCCGGGACTCCAGCAGTCACCCCTCCACTTT. The chain uses TRBV14 and TRBJ1-6, with a possible D match to TRBD1 (5 bases). The germline V gene has CDR1 SGHDN and CDR2 FVKESK. The V end was cut by 4 bases, the J end by 10 bases, with 14 bases between. This CDR3 has 14 amino acids.

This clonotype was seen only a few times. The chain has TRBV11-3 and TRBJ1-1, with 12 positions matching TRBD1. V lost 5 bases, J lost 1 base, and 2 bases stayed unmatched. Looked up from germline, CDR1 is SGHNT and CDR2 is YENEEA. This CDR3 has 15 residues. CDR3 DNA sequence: TGTGCCAGCAGCCAGGGACAGGGGGCGAACACTGAAGCTTTCTTT. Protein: CASSQGQGANTEAFF. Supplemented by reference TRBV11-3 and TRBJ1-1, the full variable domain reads EAGVVQSPRYKIIEKKQPVAFWCNPISGHNTLYWYLQNLGQGPELLIRYENEEAVDDSQLPKDRFSAERLKGVDSTLKIQPAELGDSAVYLCASSQGQGANTEAFFGQGTRLTVV.

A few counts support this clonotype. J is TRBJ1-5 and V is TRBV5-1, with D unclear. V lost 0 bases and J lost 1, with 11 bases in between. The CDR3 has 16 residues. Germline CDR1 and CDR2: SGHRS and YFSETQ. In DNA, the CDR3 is TGCGCCAGCAGCTTGGACCCAGTTGGGAGCAATCAGCCCCAGCATTTT. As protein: CASSLDPVGSNQPQHF.

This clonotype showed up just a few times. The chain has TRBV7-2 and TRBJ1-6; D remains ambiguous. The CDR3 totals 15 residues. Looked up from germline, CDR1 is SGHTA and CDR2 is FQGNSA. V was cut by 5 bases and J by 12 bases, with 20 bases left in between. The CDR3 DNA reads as TGTGCCAGCAGCCACCCGCTTAGGAAGCGGGTACCCCTCCACTTT. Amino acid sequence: CASSHPLRKRVPLHF.

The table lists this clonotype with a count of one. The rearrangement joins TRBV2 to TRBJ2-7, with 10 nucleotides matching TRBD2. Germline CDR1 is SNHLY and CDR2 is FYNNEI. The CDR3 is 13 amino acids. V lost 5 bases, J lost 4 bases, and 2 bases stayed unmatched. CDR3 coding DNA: TGTGCCAGCAGTCTAGCGGGAGATTACGAGCAGTACTTC. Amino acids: CASSLAGDYEQYF.

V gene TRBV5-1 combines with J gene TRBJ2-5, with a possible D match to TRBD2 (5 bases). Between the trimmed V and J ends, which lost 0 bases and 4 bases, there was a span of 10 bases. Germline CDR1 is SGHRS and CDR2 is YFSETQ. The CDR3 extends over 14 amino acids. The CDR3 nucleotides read TGCGCCAGCAGCTTGGAAGGGAGTCGAGAGACCCAGTACTTC. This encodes CASSLEGSRETQYF.

The CDR3 protein is CASSVSGLVGLEQYF. The CDR3 nucleotides read TGTGCCAGCAGCGTATCGGGACTAGTGGGCCTCGAGCAGTACTTC. The chain links TRBV11-2 to TRBJ2-7; 8 bases match TRBD2. The CDR3 has 15 amino acids. From germline, CDR1 is SGHAT and CDR2 FQNNGV. V lost 5 bases, J lost 6 bases, and 12 bases stayed unmatched.

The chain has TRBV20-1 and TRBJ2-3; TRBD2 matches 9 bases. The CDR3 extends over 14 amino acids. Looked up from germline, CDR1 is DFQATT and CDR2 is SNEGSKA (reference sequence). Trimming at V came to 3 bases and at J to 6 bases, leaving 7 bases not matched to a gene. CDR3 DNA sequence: TGCAGTGCTAGTAGCGGCGGGGGGGCGGATACGCAGTATTTT. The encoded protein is CSASSGGGADTQYF.